This T cell receptor (beta chain) was obtained from a study of OX40 agonist ivuxolimab in advanced cancers. Profiling relied on immunoSEQ multiplex PCR, and the TCRdb table lists in-frame clones only, not all of them. Counted here are 77,000 or so clones, about 93% occurring once; the ten biggest clones make up about 0.32%. The material sequenced was CD4+ or CD8+ T cells sorted from blood, taken in a trial of the OX40 agonist ivuxolimab. The clonotype was recovered from an adult with an advanced solid tumor such as melanoma, head and neck, liver or kidney cancer.

CDR3 residues: CASSLTGSDTQYF. As DNA, the CDR3 is TGTGCCAGCAGTTTAACAGGATCAGATACGCAGTATTTT. The V call is TRBV28, the J call TRBJ2-3; D may be TRBD1 (5 bases). Trimming took off 2 bases at V and 4 bases at J, with 7 bases between the two ends. The length of the CDR3 is 13 residues. The germline CDR1 and CDR2 sequences are MDHEN and SYDVKM.